This T cell receptor (beta chain) was sequenced during a study of graft-versus-host responses after intestinal transplantation. Study information: Each recipient received anti-thymocyte globulin induction, then tacrolimus and steroids for approximately three years. Study-wide findings and caveats: Allografts of one patient group, those with graft-donor T cell macrochimerism, had high graft-versus-host to host-versus-graft clonal ratios.

In regard to this clone: Its antigen is undetermined.

Trimming pared 3 bases from V and 4 bases from J, leaving 18 bases between. The CDR3 loop spans 15 amino acids. The V gene's germline CDR1 is GTSNPN and CDR2 SVGIG (reference sequence). The repertoire was sequenced with immunoSEQ multiplex PCR; TCRdb's copy has only in-frame clones and lacks some. The sample carries roughly 120,000 clones, about nine tenths recorded once. The J gene is TRBJ2-5, the V gene TRBV30; maybe TRBD1 (7 bases). The sample was unstimulated CD4+ T cells sorted from spleen or lymph node cells, taken before intestinal transplant. The clonotype comes from a human donor who received an intestinal transplant. CDR3 DNA: TGTGCCTGGAGCGGGGGACAGAGAAGAGGAGAGACCCAGTACTTC. It encodes CAWSGGQRRGETQYF.